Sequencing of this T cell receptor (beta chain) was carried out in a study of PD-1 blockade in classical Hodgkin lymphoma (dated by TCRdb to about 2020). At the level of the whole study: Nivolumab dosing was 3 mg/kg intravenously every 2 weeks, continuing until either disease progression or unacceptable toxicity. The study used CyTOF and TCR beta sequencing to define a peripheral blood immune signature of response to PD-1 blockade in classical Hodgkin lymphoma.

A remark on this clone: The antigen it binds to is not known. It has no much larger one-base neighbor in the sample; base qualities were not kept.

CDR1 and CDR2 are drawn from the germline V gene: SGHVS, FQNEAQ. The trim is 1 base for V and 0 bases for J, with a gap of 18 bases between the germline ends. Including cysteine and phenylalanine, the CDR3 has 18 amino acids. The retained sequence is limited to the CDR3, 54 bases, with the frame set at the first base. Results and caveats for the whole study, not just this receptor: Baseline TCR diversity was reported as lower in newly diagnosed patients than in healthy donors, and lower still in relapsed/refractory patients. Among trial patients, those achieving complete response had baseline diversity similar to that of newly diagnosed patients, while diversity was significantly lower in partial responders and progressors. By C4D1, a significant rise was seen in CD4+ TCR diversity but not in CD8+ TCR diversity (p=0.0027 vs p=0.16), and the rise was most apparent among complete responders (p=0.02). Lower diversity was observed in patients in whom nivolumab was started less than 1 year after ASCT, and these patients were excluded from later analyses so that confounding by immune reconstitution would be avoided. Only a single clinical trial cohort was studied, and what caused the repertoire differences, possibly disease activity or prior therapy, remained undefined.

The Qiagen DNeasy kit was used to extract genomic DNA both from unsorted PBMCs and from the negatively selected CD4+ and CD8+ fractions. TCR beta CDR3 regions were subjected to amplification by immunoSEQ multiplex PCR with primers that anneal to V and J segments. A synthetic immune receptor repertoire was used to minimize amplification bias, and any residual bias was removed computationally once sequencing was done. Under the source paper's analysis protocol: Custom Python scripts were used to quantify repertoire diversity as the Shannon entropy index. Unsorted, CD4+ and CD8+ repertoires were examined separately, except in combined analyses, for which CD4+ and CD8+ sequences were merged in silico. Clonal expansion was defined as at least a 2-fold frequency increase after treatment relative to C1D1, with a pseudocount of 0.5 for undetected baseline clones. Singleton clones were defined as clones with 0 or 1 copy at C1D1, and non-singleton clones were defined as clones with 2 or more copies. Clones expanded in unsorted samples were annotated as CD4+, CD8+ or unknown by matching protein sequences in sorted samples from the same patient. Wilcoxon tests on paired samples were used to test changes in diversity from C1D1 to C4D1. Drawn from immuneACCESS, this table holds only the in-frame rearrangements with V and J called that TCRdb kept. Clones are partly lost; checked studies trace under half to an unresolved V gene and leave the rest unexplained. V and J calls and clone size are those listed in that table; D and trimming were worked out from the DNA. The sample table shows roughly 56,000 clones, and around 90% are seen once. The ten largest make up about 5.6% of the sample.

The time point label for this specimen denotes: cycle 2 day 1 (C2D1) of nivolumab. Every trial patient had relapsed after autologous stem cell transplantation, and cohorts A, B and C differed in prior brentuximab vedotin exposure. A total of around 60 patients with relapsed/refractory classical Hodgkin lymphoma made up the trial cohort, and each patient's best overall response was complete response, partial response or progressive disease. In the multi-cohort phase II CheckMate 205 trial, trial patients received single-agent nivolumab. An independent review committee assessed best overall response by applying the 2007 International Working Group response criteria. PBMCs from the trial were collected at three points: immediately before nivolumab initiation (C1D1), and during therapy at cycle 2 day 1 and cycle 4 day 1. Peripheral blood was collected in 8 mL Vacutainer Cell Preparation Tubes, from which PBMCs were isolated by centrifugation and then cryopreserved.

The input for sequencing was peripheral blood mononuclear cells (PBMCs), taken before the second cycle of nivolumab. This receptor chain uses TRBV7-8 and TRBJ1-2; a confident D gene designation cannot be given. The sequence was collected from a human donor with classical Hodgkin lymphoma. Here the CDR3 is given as CASSLGTLARETNYGYTF. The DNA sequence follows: TGTGCCAGCAGCTTAGGAACCCTGGCTCGGGAAACTAACTATGGCTACACCTTC.